A single sample gave rise to the 27 T cell receptor beta chains below, sequenced in a study of T cells in Graves' hyperthyroidism and ophthalmopathy. The TCR beta CDR3 regions underwent amplification using RNA transcripts as the source. The HTBI primer set drove a first-round RT-PCR of the TCR CDR3. MiXCR, applied by TCRdb to the multiplex PCR reads, yields one record per CDR3 protein. In the table there are roughly 500,000 distinct CDR3 sequences, approximately 48% of which are singletons. Sequenced sample: peripheral blood or thyroid tissue (not recorded which). Receptors were obtained from an adult woman with Graves' disease, either hyperthyroidism or ophthalmopathy (not recorded which).

This clonotype was counted only a few times. The V gene is TRBV9, the J gene TRBJ1-1; D gene ambiguous. CDR3 length equals 15 residues. The V gene's germline CDR1 is SGDLS and CDR2 YYNGEE. Trimming shortened V by 0 bases and J by 4 bases, and 13 bases separated the two germline ends. The CDR3 region has the DNA TGTGCCAGCAGCGTAGACTGGGATCCGGGCACTGAAGCTTTCTTT. As protein: CASSVDWDPGTEAFF.

V is TRBV20-1 and J is TRBJ2-7, with 10 bases identical to TRBD2. After removal of 3 bases from V and 8 bases from J, the junction contained 10 bases not matched to a gene. Germline V lookup: CDR1 DFQATT, CDR2 SNEGSKA (reference sequence). The CDR3 extends over 14 amino acids. The CDR3 DNA sequence: TGCAGTGCTAGGAATCTAGCGGGAGTCTTTCAGCAGTACTTC. It is translated as CSARNLAGVFQQYF.

The V call is TRBV7-2, the J call TRBJ2-6; perhaps TRBD1 as D (5 bases). The CDR3 consists of 16 residues. In germline, CDR1 is SGHTA, CDR2 FQGNSA. V lost 1 base and J 8 bases, leaving 15 bases between the germline ends. The CDR3 loop reads CASSLGQGTPSNVLTF. For the CDR3, the DNA is TGTGCCAGCAGCTTAGGCCAGGGTACTCCCTCCAACGTCCTGACTTTC.

This clonotype was observed at least ten times. The rearrangement uses TRBV7-2 and TRBJ2-5; D perhaps matches TRBD2 (5 bases). V lost 5 bases and J lost 0, with 16 bases in between. CDR1 and CDR2 (germline): SGHTA, FQGNSA. This CDR3 spans 16 amino acids. The CDR3 sequence: CASSHDGSGYQETQYF. The CDR3 DNA reads TGTGCCAGCAGCCATGACGGATCGGGGTACCAAGAGACCCAGTACTTC.

This clonotype has a handful of counts. The chain couples TRBV10-3 to TRBJ1-4, with D perhaps TRBD1 (5 bases). The germline V and J ends were trimmed by 1 base and 4 bases, with 7 bases remaining between them. This CDR3 contains 14 residues. Germline-derived CDR1 and CDR2 are ENHRY and SYGVKD. CDR3 loop: CAISEWQGNEKLFF. CDR3 in DNA: TGTGCCATCAGTGAGTGGCAGGGTAATGAAAAACTGTTTTTT.

The chain uses TRBV20-1 and TRBJ2-3, with 7 bases matching TRBD2. The CDR3 contains 15 residues. J lost 6 bases, V lost 3 bases, and 12 bases had no gene match. Germline-derived CDR1 and CDR2 are DFQATT and SNEGSKA (reference sequence). CDR3 region: CSASRGGRETDTQYF. The CDR3 DNA reads as TGCAGTGCTAGTCGCGGCGGGAGAGAGACTGATACGCAGTATTTT.

The chain recombines TRBV29-1 with TRBJ1-5, with 8 bases identical to TRBD1. CDR1 is SQVTM and CDR2 is ANQGSEA in the germline V gene. This CDR3 has 12 residues. Unmatched junction bases numbered 3, after V lost 8 bases and J lost 3 bases. The CDR3 spells CSLTGDNQPQHF. The CDR3, as DNA: TGCAGCCTGACAGGGGACAATCAGCCCCAGCATTTT.

As to this clonotype: One junction end disagrees with the germline gene, perhaps due to a read error. The chain employs TRBV7-9 and TRBJ2-7, with D tentatively TRBD2 (5 bases). Germline CDR1 SEHNR, CDR2 FQNEAQ (reference sequence). This CDR3 region has 16 residues. CDR3 amino acids: CASSLMVLGSGYGQYF. In DNA form, the CDR3 reads TGTGCCAGCAGCTTAATGGTGCTCGGTTCGGGATACGGGCAGTACTTC.

V and J are TRBV7-9 and TRBJ2-1; 8 nucleotides line up with TRBD2. Germline trimming cut 3 bases from V and 9 bases from J; bases unmatched to any gene: 7. The germline V gene has CDR1 SEHNR and CDR2 FQNEAQ (reference sequence). This CDR3 has 14 residues. CDR3 residues: CASSLGGRIGEQFF. The CDR3 DNA reads as TGTGCCAGCAGCTTGGGCGGGAGGATCGGTGAGCAGTTCTTC.

Points on this clonotype: The junction departs from germline at one end; a sequencing error may be responsible. V usage is TRBV6-5 and J usage is TRBJ2-7; D remains unclear. This CDR3 comprises 13 residues. Germline V gene data show CDR1 as MNHEY and CDR2 as SVGAGI. The CDR3 reads CAISAKRNYEQYF. The CDR3 DNA reads TGTGCCATCAGTGCGAAGAGGAACTACGAGCAGTACTTC.

This clonotype was seen ten or more times. This chain joins TRBV7-2 and TRBJ2-6, with TRBD1 matching 11 bases. The germline CDR1 and CDR2 sequences are SGHTA and FQGNSA. CDR3 length: 17 residues. The V gene end was trimmed by 2 bases and the J gene end by 4 bases; junction bases not matched to a gene: 4. CDR3 nucleotide sequence: TGTGCCAGCAGCTTAAGGACAGGGGGCACCGGGGCCAACGTCCTGACTTTC. It translates to CASSLRTGGTGANVLTF.

This clonotype was detected a few times. This chain joins TRBV5-1 and TRBJ2-7; TRBD2 might be the D (6 bases). Trimming left V 3 bases short and J 3 bases short, with 13 bases between. The CDR3 totals 14 residues. CDR1 SGHRS and CDR2 YFSETQ come from the germline V gene. The CDR3 here is CASSWGRTLYEQYF. The CDR3, as DNA: TGCGCCAGCAGCTGGGGGAGGACACTCTACGAGCAGTACTTC.

This clonotype has ten or more counts. The J gene is TRBJ1-1, the V gene TRBV2; D is unresolved. This CDR3 region has 15 residues. Trimming took 4 bases from V and 1 from J, leaving 13 bases between them. Germline assignment: CDR1 SNHLY and CDR2 FYNNEI. The CDR3 DNA reads TGTGCCAGCAGTGTTGAGGCTCTCAGGAACACTGAAGCTTTCTTT. The encoded protein is CASSVEALRNTEAFF.

V is TRBV11-2 and J is TRBJ2-5; TRBD2 matches at 11 bases. The CDR3 has 17 residues. The junction had 10 bases not matched to a gene; V was cut back by 5 bases and J by 2 bases. Germline CDR1 is SGHAT and CDR2 is FQNNGV. This chain's CDR3 is CASSAGLAEVQQETQYF. The DNA of the CDR3 is TGTGCCAGCAGCGCGGGACTAGCGGAAGTACAGCAAGAGACCCAGTACTTC.

This sequence joins TRBV7-9 and TRBJ1-1; D is perhaps TRBD1 (6 bases). Trimming left V 1 base short and J 7 bases short, with 13 bases between. In germline, CDR1 is SEHNR, CDR2 FQNEAQ (reference sequence). There are 14 residues in the CDR3. The CDR3 spells CASSLGDKVYEAFF. The DNA for the CDR3 is TGTGCCAGCAGCTTAGGGGACAAGGTTTATGAAGCTTTCTTT.

The chain carries TRBV20-1 and TRBJ2-7; D gene uncertain. Germline V CDR1 and CDR2: DFQATT, SNEGSKA (reference sequence). CDR3 length: 13 amino acids. V lost 4 bases to trimming and J lost 1 base, with 11 bases between them. The CDR3, as DNA: TGCAGTGCTAAAGAGGCCATTTCCTACGAGCAGTACTTC. Translating gives CSAKEAISYEQYF.

This clonotype was picked up many times. The chain uses TRBV5-1 and TRBJ1-1, with D unresolved. The CDR3 covers 14 residues. Germline V gene lookup returns CDR1 SGHRS and CDR2 YFSETQ. V gave up 4 bases and J gave up 6 bases, with 16 bases separating them. CDR3 sequence (DNA): TGCGCCAGCAGCCCGGACCAGGAGGGCCCTGAAGCTTTCTTT. Amino acid sequence: CASSPDQEGPEAFF.

The J gene is TRBJ1-3, the V gene TRBV19; D is uncertain. Between the trimmed V and J ends, which lost 10 bases and 0 bases, there was a span of 10 bases. This CDR3 contains 13 residues. Germline CDR1 is LNHDA and CDR2 is SQIVND (reference sequence). The CDR3 loop reads CATERSSGNTIYF. The DNA of the CDR3 is TGTGCCACGGAACGTAGCTCTGGAAACACCATATATTTT.

Only a few counts were recorded for this clonotype. V and J are TRBV29-1 and TRBJ1-2, with D hard to call. CDR3 size: 15 residues. Per the germline V gene, CDR1 is SQVTM and CDR2 is ANQGSEA. V was pared by 7 bases and J by 4 bases, with 22 bases between. The CDR3 region has the DNA TGCAGCGCCCTAGGGCCGGGCAACGTCGGCTATGGCTACACCTTC. Amino acid sequence: CSALGPGNVGYGYTF.

This clonotype was seen repeatedly, ten times or more. The gene calls are TRBV7-9 and TRBJ1-3, with no clear D. V was pared by 1 base and J by 0 bases, with 7 bases between. The germline V gene has CDR1 SEHNR and CDR2 FQNEAQ (reference sequence). The CDR3 is 15 residues long. CDR3 DNA sequence: TGTGCCAGCAGCTTAGACGGTGTCTCTGGAAACACCATATATTTT. Protein sequence: CASSLDGVSGNTIYF.

V gene TRBV10-3 combines with J gene TRBJ1-4; 10 nucleotides align to TRBD1. V shed 4 bases, J shed 7 bases, and the junction held 6 bases outside the gene matches. CDR3 size: 15 residues. Germline V gene sequence: CDR1 ENHRY, CDR2 SYGVKD. The CDR3 DNA reads as TGTGCCATCAGTGTCAGCCGGGACAGGGGTGAAAAACTGTTTTTT. Residues: CAISVSRDRGEKLFF.

Worth noting for this clonotype: It may be a read error: a sequence one base away is much more abundant. Likely a read error: the CDR3 ends without its conserved phenylalanine or tryptophan. V is TRBV9 and J is TRBJ2-7, with 10 positions matching TRBD2. V gave up 4 bases and J gave up 0 bases; unmatched junction bases: 7. This CDR3 is 16 amino acids long. CDR1 and CDR2 (germline): SGDLS, YYNGEE. The CDR3 region is CASSPHSGRSSYEQYL. The CDR3 bases are TGTGCCAGCAGCCCACATAGCGGGAGGAGCTCCTACGAGCAGTACCTC.

The table lists this clonotype with a few counts. The gene calls are TRBV2 and TRBJ2-7, with 10 bases fitting TRBD2. Per germline, CDR1 SNHLY and CDR2 FYNNEI. This CDR3 is 15 amino acids long. V was pared by 10 bases and J by 6 bases, with 15 bases of the junction left unmatched. CDR3 bases: TGTGCCATCAAGGCACCGGGACTAGCGTCTTTCGAGCAGTACTTC. Protein product: CAIKAPGLASFEQYF.

V is TRBV6-1 and J is TRBJ1-1; 7 bases agree with TRBD1. Germline CDR1 MNHNS, CDR2 SASEGT. The V and J ends lost 9 bases and 7 bases, in that order; junction bases with no gene match: 8. This CDR3 is 12 amino acids long. DNA for the CDR3: TGTGCCAGTACAGGGGTGACTAATGAAGCTTTCTTT. Residues: CASTGVTNEAFF.

V is TRBV3-1 and J is TRBJ1-5; weak D call: TRBD1 (5 bases). This CDR3 region has 14 residues. Germline V gene data show CDR1 as LGHDT and CDR2 as YNNKEL (reference sequence). V lost 4 bases and J 3 bases, leaving 10 bases between the germline ends. CDR3 sequence: CASSLGHVNQPQHF. For the CDR3, the DNA is TGTGCCAGCAGCCTTGGACACGTCAATCAGCCCCAGCATTTT.

This clonotype was found once. The rearrangement joins TRBV11-2 to TRBJ1-4; TRBD1 matches 10 bases. V lost 4 bases, J lost 12 bases, and 20 bases stayed unmatched. The CDR3 contains 18 residues. Germline CDR1 and CDR2: SGHAT and FQNNGV. CDR3 loop: CASSSPGTGAQVRGELFF. As DNA, the CDR3 is TGTGCCAGCAGCTCCCCCGGGACAGGGGCGCAAGTTCGTGGTGAACTGTTTTTT.

The CDR3: CASSGDGHRNQPQHF. As DNA, the CDR3 is TGTGCCAGCAGCGGAGACGGACACCGCAATCAGCCCCAGCATTTT. The chain links TRBV9 to TRBJ1-5; D perhaps matches TRBD1 (5 bases). Trimming took 3 bases from V and 2 from J, leaving 12 bases between them. CDR1 is SGDLS, CDR2 YYNGEE, per germline. The CDR3 covers 15 residues. Drawing the rest from reference TRBV9 and TRBJ1-5, the complete variable domain is DSGVTQTPKHLITATGQRVTLRCSPRSGDLSVYWYQQSLDQGLQFLIQYYNGEERAKGNILERFSAQQFPDLHSELNLSSLELGDSALYFCASSGDGHRNQPQHFGDGTRLSIL.